Listed here is a single T cell receptor (beta chain). This CDR3 has 18 amino acids. The germline V gene has CDR1 SEHNR and CDR2 FQNEAQ (reference sequence). V was pared by 1 base and J by 0 bases, with 8 bases of the junction left unmatched. This specimen belongs to a study of blood T cell repertoires in COVID-19. Across the study: Collection of acute and convalescent COVID-19 samples took place in the United States, Italy and Spain. Sources were T cells, B-cell-depleted T cells, or PBMCs; the material itself was cDNA or gDNA.

Methods used by the authors: Researchers report that nucleated cell counts were estimated from reference gene primer amplification. The data were produced by immunoSEQ multiplex PCR, yet TCRdb's version contains in-frame clones alone and is incomplete. V, J and clone size are taken as reported in that table, and D and trimming were inferred from the DNA itself. The table shows 150,000 to 200,000 clones, with roughly 86% occurring only once. Sequenced input: peripheral blood. The clonotype was recovered from a man aged 35 to 55 with active or convalescent COVID-19. The rearrangement joins TRBV7-9 to TRBJ1-1; 10 positions agree with TRBD1. The CDR3 spells CASSLDQGTGELNTEAFF. In DNA, the CDR3 is TGTGCCAGCAGCTTAGACCAAGGGACAGGGGAATTGAACACTGAAGCTTTCTTT.